The entry that follows covers one T cell receptor (beta chain) sequence. Its antigen target is currently unknown. One base away there is no much larger clone; base qualities are not given. The CDR3 goes from the cysteine to the phenylalanine over 15 residues. CDR3 DNA is the only sequence kept; it has 45 bases, read in frame from the first base. Deletion took 6 bases off V and 0 bases off J, with a span of 12 bases between the germline ends. For CDR1 and CDR2, the germline V gene lists KGHSH and LQKENI. This record belongs to a study of blood T cell repertoires in COVID-19 (dated by TCRdb to the early 2020s). Regarding the study in general: Samples covering the acute and convalescent phases of COVID-19 were provided by collaborators in the United States, Italy and Spain. The prospective study material was composed of cDNA or gDNA derived from T cells, B-cell-depleted T cells, or PBMCs. Subjects who had been exposed to COVID-19, were actively infected with it, or had recovered from it provided the deeply sampled blood TCRbeta repertoires that made up the dataset. The repertoires were made available in a free public database intended to serve as a resource for research on the immune response to SARS-CoV-2. The samples were drawn from two sources: the first 160 participants of the ongoing ImmuneRACE study, and over 950 subjects contributed by 6 global collaborators. Sample metadata almost always included a de-identified subject ID, COVID-19 status, age in years and sex. Where HLA class I and class II types were available, the types were taken from metadata supplied by the sample provider, not from assay-based typing. Study-level results and caveats: The amount of clinical and demographic metadata varied by source and participant and was provided uncurated.

TCRbeta CDR3 regions were amplified from genomic DNA by means of the immunoSEQ Assay, a bias-controlled multiplex PCR. The study's processing was this. Nucleated cell counts per sample were estimated from amplification of reference gene primers within the assay. To quantify the absolute abundance of each unique TCRbeta CDR3 rearrangement, sequence reads were collapsed and filtered. For each sample, productive Simpson clonality was calculated as the square root of Simpson's diversity index across productive rearrangements. What TCRdb holds here is the immuneACCESS table cut down to in-frame rearrangements. Part of the clones is not present; checked against another copy, under half of the missing clones reflect an unresolved V gene, and the others are unexplained. The D gene and trimming were derived from the DNA, and the V and J assignments and clone size from that table. The sample profile shows around 260,000 clones; about 80% of them were found once. The ten largest clones capture roughly 4% of the sample.

Participants in the prospective study were enrolled through a virtual design, were aged roughly 18 to 100 years, and lived in 24 United States geographic areas. To assign participants to cohorts, the prospective study relied on clinical history that participants themselves reported in a screening survey and a study questionnaire. In the prospective study, mobile phlebotomists collected whole blood, serum and a nasopharyngeal or oropharyngeal swab from each participant. Additional blood draws and questionnaires over an approximately 2-month period could optionally be provided by prospective study participants. Blood samples from the prospective study were shipped frozen or at room temperature prior to DNA extraction.

This chain is built from TRBV18 and TRBJ2-1, with TRBD2 tentatively as D gene (6 bases match). The receptor was derived from a man younger than 45 with acute COVID-19. The sample taken for sequencing was PBMCs or T cells enriched from blood (not recorded which). The CDR3 region: CASSIAVHSYNEQFF. Here is the DNA: TGTGCCAGCTCTATAGCGGTACACTCCTACAATGAGCAGTTCTTC.